This T cell receptor (beta chain) was profiled in a study of T-cell reconstitution after alpha-beta-depleted transplantation in children (dated by TCRdb to 2016 to 2017). About the full investigation: Using TCR repertoire profiling, the study followed T-cell immune reconstitution in a quantitative way in children after TCRalphabeta/CD19-depleted allogeneic hematopoietic cell transplantation.

This clonotype was detected many times. No cognate antigen has been identified for it. No much larger clone exists at a distance of one base, and base qualities are not known. Trimming takes 0 bases from V and 1 base from J, and the germline ends sit 4 bases apart. Taken from cysteine to phenylalanine, the CDR3 has 13 residues. The sequence is cut down to CDR3 DNA, 39 bases in frame from base 1. Per the germline V gene, SGDLS is the CDR1 and YYNGEE is the CDR2. The library was prepared using PCR. Sequenced using an Illumina HiSeq 2500. To normalize quantification of the TCRbeta repertoire, the TCR libraries were built with molecular barcoding that relied on unique molecular identifiers. TCRdb handled the public reads itself, with Q25 trimming in fastp and clone calling in MiXCR, and kept productive beta chains. Each CDR3 protein gets just one entry, which takes the most common genes and DNA from the rows behind it. Recorded for this sample are some 200,000 distinct CDR3 sequences; approximately 9.9% of them occurred a single time. About 5.4% of the sample belongs to the ten largest clones.

Sequenced material: PBMCs from the stem cell graft donor, taken from the stem cell graft. The V gene is TRBV9 and the J gene is TRBJ1-1, with the D gene too uncertain to name. The receptor's source is a human donor who donated a stem cell graft to a child with SCID. The sequenced DNA: TGTGCCAGCAGCGTAGGGGCGAACACTGAAGCTTTCTTT. Translated, it gives CASSVGANTEAFF.